The 29 T cell receptor beta chains listed next were all sequenced from one sample in a study of glioma-infiltrating T cells. Using RNA template, CDR3s of TCR alpha and beta were amplified with iRepertoire arm-PCR. TCRdb independently ran MiXCR on the multiplex PCR reads; one entry per CDR3 protein. This sample yields 300,000 to 450,000 distinct CDR3 sequences, of which roughly 41% are seen a single time; about 11% belongs to the top ten. The sample consisted of glioma tissue, nonneoplastic brain tissue, or PBMCs (not recorded which). These receptors originate from a human donor with low-grade glioma or glioblastoma, undergoing nonglioma brain surgery, or in good health (not recorded which).

Remarks on this clonotype: A much more abundant neighbour one base away suggests this may be a read error. The J gene is TRBJ2-3, the V gene TRBV6-9; 12 nucleotides match TRBD1. The CDR3 is 16 residues long. CDR1 is MNHGY and CDR2 is SVAAGI in the germline V gene. The CDR3 DNA sequence: TGTGCCAGCAGTTACCTCGGGACAGGGGGCACAGGTACGCAGTATTTT. Translation: CASSYLGTGGTGTQYF.

The chain couples TRBV6-1 to TRBJ1-3; TRBD1 aligns across 7 bases. This CDR3 comprises 13 residues. V shed 7 bases and J 2 bases; nucleotides not matched to a gene: 2. Per the germline V gene, CDR1 is MNHNS and CDR2 is SASEGT. The CDR3 nucleotides are TGTGCCAGCAAAGGACAGGCTGGAAACACCATATATTTT. Translated, it gives CASKGQAGNTIYF.

As for this clonotype: A much larger clone differs from this one at a single base, so this may be a read error. CDR3 sequence reads: CASSTAGFEAYNEQFF. DNA for the CDR3: TGTGCCAGCAGCACAGCTGGGTTCGAAGCCTACAATGAGCAGTTCTTC. This sequence joins TRBV27 and TRBJ2-1; D remains unclear. This CDR3 has 16 residues. V shed 6 bases and J shed 2 bases, with 17 bases lying between them. Germline CDR1 MNHEY, CDR2 SMNVEV (reference sequence).

The chain uses TRBV19 and TRBJ1-1, with TRBD1 matching 10 bases. This CDR3 is 14 amino acids long. Looked up from germline, CDR1 is LNHDA and CDR2 is SQIVND (reference sequence). J lost 5 bases, V lost 5 bases, and 5 bases had no gene match. CDR3 residues: CASSPGQGWTEAFF. As DNA, the CDR3 is TGTGCCAGTAGTCCGGGACAGGGGTGGACTGAAGCTTTCTTT. Supplemented by reference TRBV19 and TRBJ1-1, the full variable domain reads DGGITQSPKYLFRKEGQNVTLSCEQNLNHDAMYWYRQDPGQGLRLIYYSQIVNDFQKGDIAEGYSVSREKKESFPLTVTSAQKNPTAFYLCASSPGQGWTEAFFGQGTRLTVV.

The chain employs TRBV12-3 or TRBV12-4 and TRBJ2-1; 7 nucleotides agree with TRBD2. V shed 5 bases, J shed 3 bases, and the junction held 7 bases outside the gene matches. The CDR3 consists of 15 residues. The DNA for the CDR3 is TGTGCCAGCAGTCCCGCCGCGGGAGTCTACAATGAGCAGTTCTTC. Its protein is CASSPAAGVYNEQFF.

The chain uses TRBV20-1 and TRBJ2-1, with D possibly matching TRBD1 (7 bases). Germline values: CDR1 DFQATT, CDR2 SNEGSKA (reference sequence). This CDR3 is 16 amino acids long. In DNA form, the CDR3 reads TGCAGCGTTGAAGACGGGGGACAGTTCTCCTACAATGAGCAGTTCTTC. This sequence encodes CSVEDGGQFSYNEQFF.

A single count supports this clonotype. Being one base from a much bigger clone, this may be a read error. V and J are TRBV20-1 and TRBJ2-3, with 7 bases aligning to TRBD2. The CDR3 covers 14 residues. With 6 bases clipped from V and 2 bases from J, the junction kept 8 bases outside the gene matches. CDR1 DFQATT and CDR2 SNEGSKA come from the germline V gene (reference sequence). DNA of the CDR3: TGCAGTGCCCGGCCAGCGGGGTTCACAGATACGCAGTATTTT. Its protein is CSARPAGFTDTQYF.

A remark on this clonotype: One end of the junction fails to match germline, which may point to a read error. The rearrangement uses TRBV7-2 and TRBJ2-1; D unclear. The germline V gene has CDR1 SGHTA and CDR2 FQGNSA. The CDR3 consists of 15 residues. CDR3: CASSSASSSYNEKFF. As DNA, the CDR3 is TGTGCCAGCAGCTCCGCCTCGAGCTCCTACAATGAGAAGTTCTTC.

Comments on this clonotype: One end of the junction does not line up with germline, which may come from a read error. This chain links TRBV4-3 with TRBJ1-6; the D gene is possibly TRBD1 (6 bases). Germline V gene data show CDR1 as LGHNA and CDR2 as YSLEER. CDR3 length: 15 amino acids. CDR3: CASIQEWDTLGSLHF. The DNA for the CDR3 is TGCGCCAGCATCCAAGAATGGGACACCCTTGGGTCCCTCCACTTT.

This chain connects TRBV6-9 to TRBJ1-3; a weak D match, TRBD1 (6 bases). The CDR3 runs to 13 residues. Germline CDR1 reads MNHGY; CDR2 reads SVAAGI. V was pared by 3 bases and J by 7 bases, with 10 bases between. CDR3: CASSYRGANTIYF. The CDR3 DNA sequence: TGTGCCAGCAGTTACCGGGGGGCGAACACCATATATTTT.

The rearrangement joins TRBV28 to TRBJ2-2; 13 bases line up with TRBD2. This CDR3 comprises 18 residues. Germline V gene data show CDR1 as MDHEN and CDR2 as SYDVKM. V lost 5 bases, J lost 4 bases, and 10 bases stayed unmatched. CDR3 DNA sequence: TGTGCCAGCAGTCTAGATTGGACTAGCGGGAGATTCACCGGGGAGCTGTTTTTT. This gives the protein CASSLDWTSGRFTGELFF.

Points on this clonotype: A much larger clone is a single base away; this may be a read error. This sequence joins TRBV20-1 and TRBJ1-4; D gene unclear. CDR1 is DFQATT, CDR2 SNEGSKA, per germline (reference sequence). CDR3 size: 11 residues. The CDR3 region has the DNA TGCAGTGCGGGAGATAATGAAAAACTGCTTTTT. The encoded protein is CSAGDNEKLLF.

The chain joins TRBV7-2 to TRBJ2-1, with D possibly TRBD2 on 6 matching bases. Germline V gene sequence: CDR1 SGHTA, CDR2 FQGNSA. The CDR3 covers 13 residues. Between the trimmed V and J ends, which lost 4 bases and 9 bases, there was a span of 13 bases. CDR3 bases: TGTGCCAGCAGCTCGGGACTGAACCTTGAGCAGTTCTTC. Amino acid sequence: CASSSGLNLEQFF.

This chain joins TRBV18 and TRBJ2-7, with D possibly matching TRBD1 (5 bases). The CDR3 length is 14 residues. Germline-derived CDR1 and CDR2 are KGHSH and LQKENI. The V end lost 2 bases, the J end lost 1 base, and 9 bases lay between the germline ends. The CDR3 DNA reads TGTGCCAGCTCACCATCGACAGAATCCTACGAGCAGTACTTC. Translating gives CASSPSTESYEQYF.

This clonotype was observed many times. The rearrangement joins TRBV6-1 to TRBJ1-1; D might be TRBD1 (5 bases). V was clipped by 0 bases and J by 4 bases, with 9 bases between them. CDR3 length: 14 amino acids. In germline, CDR1 is MNHNS, CDR2 SASEGT. The CDR3 loop is CASSEAGGGTEAFF. DNA for the CDR3: TGTGCCAGCAGTGAAGCGGGGGGTGGCACTGAAGCTTTCTTT.

V gene TRBV4-3 combines with J gene TRBJ2-1; 7 bases are shared with TRBD2. The CDR3 loop spans 16 amino acids. Germline V gene lookup returns CDR1 LGHNA and CDR2 YSLEER. Trimming cost V 1 base and J 5 bases; bases outside gene matches: 8. CDR3 in amino acids: CASSQVGGRTDNEQFF. The CDR3 DNA reads TGCGCCAGCAGCCAAGTGGGAGGGAGGACTGACAATGAGCAGTTCTTC.

The rearrangement links TRBV27 to TRBJ2-5; 7 positions agree with TRBD2. The CDR3 consists of 18 residues. V gave up 5 bases and J gave up 2 bases; unmatched junction bases: 17. CDR1 and CDR2 from the germline V gene are MNHEY and SMNVEV (reference sequence). CDR3 in amino acids: CASSPRTRRLSLQETQYF. For the CDR3, the DNA is TGTGCCAGCAGTCCGAGGACTAGACGCCTTTCATTACAAGAGACCCAGTACTTC.

J is TRBJ2-3 and V is TRBV14, with no clear D. Germline CDR1 reads SGHDN; CDR2 reads FVKESK. CDR3 length: 17 amino acids. V lost 1 base and J 2 bases, leaving 16 bases between the germline ends. The CDR3 nucleotides are TGTGCCAGCAGCCAAGGATCCTTATCAATTATCACAGATACGCAGTATTTT. Translation: CASSQGSLSIITDTQYF.

On this clonotype itself: It may be a read error: a sequence one base away is much more abundant. The chain links TRBV27 to TRBJ1-5, with a tentative D call TRBD1 (6 bases). Germline V gene data show CDR1 as MNHEY and CDR2 as SMNVEV (reference sequence). The CDR3 covers 14 residues. The CDR3 DNA reads TGTGCCAGCAGAAGGGGGAATGGCAATCAGCACCAGCATTTT. It specifies CASRRGNGNQHQHF.

This clonotype was counted at least ten times. The gene calls are TRBV27 and TRBJ2-7, with D maybe TRBD2 (5 bases). V lost 2 bases and J lost 6, with 14 bases in between. CDR3 length equals 14 residues. Germline CDR1 is MNHEY and CDR2 is SMNVEV (reference sequence). CDR3 sequence reads: CASSLAGLPLEQYF. CDR3 coding DNA: TGTGCCAGCAGTTTAGCGGGCCTCCCTCTCGAGCAGTACTTC.

On this clonotype itself: One end of the junction fails to match germline, which may point to a read error. The CDR3 sequence: CASSSSGSKDTQYF. Written as DNA, the CDR3 is TGCGCCAGCAGCTCCTCAGGGAGCAAAGATACGCAGTATTTT. The J gene is TRBJ2-3, the V gene TRBV5-1; the D gene could be TRBD1 or TRBD2 (5 bases each). There are 14 residues in the CDR3. Germline V lookup: CDR1 SGHRS, CDR2 YFSETQ.

The V gene is TRBV7-2, the J gene TRBJ2-5, with 8 bases fitting TRBD1. Germline V gene sequence: CDR1 SGHTA, CDR2 FQGNSA. J was trimmed by 7 bases and V by 5 bases; bases with no gene match: 6. The CDR3 runs to 13 residues. CDR3 DNA sequence: TGTGCCAGCAGCCGAGGACAGGGTAGGACCCAGTACTTC. Encoded protein: CASSRGQGRTQYF.

The chain has TRBV20-1 and TRBJ2-7; D gene uncertain. The CDR3 contains 14 residues. Germline lookup yields CDR1 DFQATT and CDR2 SNEGSKA (reference sequence). Trimming cost V 6 bases and J 6 bases, with 21 bases left between them. The CDR3 spells CSAEEPLKPGEQYF. For the CDR3, the DNA is TGCAGTGCAGAAGAACCCCTGAAACCGGGCGAGCAGTACTTC.

This clonotype was counted at least ten times. V and J are TRBV20-1 and TRBJ1-2; 8 bases align to TRBD1. The J segment lost 7 bases and the V segment lost 6 bases, leaving 7 bases of the junction unmatched. The CDR3 runs to 12 residues. Germline CDR1 and CDR2: DFQATT and SNEGSKA (reference sequence). The CDR3 reads CSASGQGGGYTF. CDR3 sequence (DNA): TGCAGTGCGTCAGGACAGGGAGGTGGCTACACCTTC.

In its sample, this clonotype was seen many times. The chain employs TRBV28 and TRBJ1-6, with D perhaps TRBD1 (5 bases). The CDR3 totals 13 residues. Trimming took 7 bases from V and 7 from J, leaving 11 bases between them. Germline lookup yields CDR1 MDHEN and CDR2 SYDVKM. The CDR3 sequence: CASIRDSNSPLHF. Here the CDR3 DNA reads TGTGCCAGCATACGGGACTCAAATTCACCCCTCCACTTT.

A few counts support this clonotype. The chain carries TRBV20-1 and TRBJ2-1, with D maybe TRBD2 (6 bases). The germline V and J ends were trimmed by 5 bases and 1 base, with 12 bases remaining between them. There are 14 residues in the CDR3. CDR1 and CDR2 from the germline V gene are DFQATT and SNEGSKA (reference sequence). CDR3 sequence reads: CSALAVLSYNEQFF. For the CDR3, the DNA is TGCAGTGCTTTAGCGGTTTTGTCCTACAATGAGCAGTTCTTC.

To note about this clonotype: A junction boundary mismatches the germline segment, possibly from a read error. The chain has TRBV4-2 and TRBJ2-5; no reliable D call. CDR1 is LGHNA and CDR2 is YNFKEQ in the germline V gene. The length of the CDR3 is 16 residues. As DNA, the CDR3 is TGTGCCAGCAGCCAAGATAGAGGACGGGCTCAAGAGACCAAGTACTTC. Translating gives CASSQDRGRAQETKYF.

Ten or more counts support this clonotype. V is TRBV20-1 and J is TRBJ2-5; weak D call: TRBD1 (6 bases). V was pared by 1 base and J by 1 base, with 10 bases between. The CDR3 length is 14 residues. Germline-derived CDR1 and CDR2 are DFQATT and SNEGSKA (reference sequence). In DNA, the CDR3 is TGCAGTGCTAGAGTGGGGGCCAGCCAAGAGACCCAGTACTTC. Translation gives CSARVGASQETQYF.

There are many counts of this clonotype. The CDR3 nucleotides are TGCCACCCAACCCACGAGCAGTACTTC. Protein product: CHPTHEQYF. The V call is TRBV20-1, the J call TRBJ2-7, with D uncertain. The germline V gene has CDR1 DFQATT and CDR2 SNEGSKA (reference sequence). The CDR3 sequence is 9 residues long.